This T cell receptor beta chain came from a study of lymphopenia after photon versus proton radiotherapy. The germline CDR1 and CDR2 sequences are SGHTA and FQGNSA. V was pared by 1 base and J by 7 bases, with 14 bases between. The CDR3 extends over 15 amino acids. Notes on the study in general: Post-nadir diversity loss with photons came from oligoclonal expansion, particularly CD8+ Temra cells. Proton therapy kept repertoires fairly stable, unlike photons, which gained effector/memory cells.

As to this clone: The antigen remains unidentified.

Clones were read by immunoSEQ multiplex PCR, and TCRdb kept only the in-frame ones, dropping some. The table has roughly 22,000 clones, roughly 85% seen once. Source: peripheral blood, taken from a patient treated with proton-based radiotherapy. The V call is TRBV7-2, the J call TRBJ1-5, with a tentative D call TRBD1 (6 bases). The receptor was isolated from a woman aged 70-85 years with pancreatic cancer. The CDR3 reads CASSLGPGDIQPQHF. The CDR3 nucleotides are TGTGCCAGCAGCTTAGGCCCAGGGGATATACAGCCCCAGCATTTT.